A single sample is the source of the 5 T cell receptor beta chains below, sequenced in a study of T cell clonality in common variable immunodeficiency (dated by TCRdb to between 2014 and 2016). The receptor library was made with the immunoSEQ multiplex PCR assay. TCRdb carries this immuneACCESS record with in-frame sequences only. Its versions omit some clonotypes, under half of them owing to an unresolved V gene in the studies checked, with the rest unexplained. The table for this sample lists 42,000 or so clones, none of them counted only once. The top ten hold 2.1% of the sample. Sequences were obtained from peripheral blood mononuclear cells. These TCRs come from a person aged 18-70 years in good health.

To note about this clone: Read coverage stops 3 residues before the CDR3 terminus; the germline J gene supplies the remainder. The chain couples TRBV2 to TRBJ2-1; TRBD2 agrees at 8 bases. CDR3 length equals 15 residues. Germline assignment: CDR1 SNHLY and CDR2 FYNNEI. Trimming cost V 0 bases and J 5 bases; bases outside gene matches: 3. This CDR3 reads CASSEASGRHNEQFF. The sequenced part of the CDR3 DNA is TGTGCCAGCAGTGAAGCGAGCGGGAGACACAATGAG.

This clone was counted at least ten times. Read data end 3 residues before the CDR3 end; the end is taken from the germline J gene. This same CDR3 is encoded by further DNA sequences in the sample. The chain is built from TRBV29-1 and TRBJ1-4; tentative D call: TRBD1 (5 bases). The CDR3 totals 12 residues. The V gene's germline CDR1 is SQVTM and CDR2 ANQGSEA. Trimming removed 7 bases from V and 4 bases from J, with 10 bases in between. The CDR3 DNA, read in part, is TGCAGCGCCCGACAGCATAATGAAAAA. Protein: CSARQHNEK. The entire CDR3 protein reads CSARQHNEKLFF.

This clone was seen repeatedly, ten times or more. The CDR3 extends 3 residues past the end of the read, so its final part is completed from the germline J gene. V gene TRBV19 combines with J gene TRBJ2-1; TRBD1 might be the D (6 bases). Germline lookup yields CDR1 LNHDA and CDR2 SQIVND (reference sequence). The CDR3 totals 15 residues. The V and J ends lost 3 bases and 2 bases respectively, with 11 bases between them. CDR3 sequence: CASSMLGGTYNEQFF. The sequenced part of the CDR3 DNA is TGTGCCAGTAGTATGTTAGGGGGAACCTACAATGAG. Full variable domain (remainder filled in from reference TRBV19 and TRBJ2-1): DGGITQSPKYLFRKEGQNVTLSCEQNLNHDAMYWYRQDPGQGLRLIYYSQIVNDFQKGDIAEGYSVSREKKESFPLTVTSAQKNPTAFYLCASSMLGGTYNEQFFGPGTRLTVL.

This clone came up many times. The read ends 3 residues early relative to the CDR3; the germline J gene fills the gap. The genes are TRBV6-2 or TRBV6-3 and TRBJ2-3; possibly TRBD2 for D (6 bases). This CDR3 contains 15 residues. Germline-derived CDR1 and CDR2 are MNHEY and SVGEGT. Trimming pared 0 bases from V and 3 bases from J, leaving 10 bases between. The CDR3 DNA, read in part, is TGTGCCAGCAGTTACTCAGTGGAGGGGACAGATACG. It yields the protein CASSYSVEGTDT. From start to end, the CDR3 is CASSYSVEGTDTQYF.

At least ten counts were recorded for this clone. The read gets to within 3 residues of the CDR3 end, and the germline J gene fills in the rest. The genes are TRBV20-1 and TRBJ2-4, with 8 bases fitting TRBD2. This CDR3 has 13 amino acids. Germline values: CDR1 DFQATT, CDR2 SNEGSKA (reference sequence). The CDR3 bases that were read are TGCAGTGTTGTGAACGCGGCGGGAGGTTTT. It yields the protein CSVVNAAGGF. The CDR3 reads in full as CSVVNAAGGFQYF.